This TCR beta chain stems from a study of cytomegalovirus exposure and HLA in healthy donors. At the level of the study: The same platform was used for the 120 validation repertoires and the 500 to 700 first-cohort repertoires, a later analysis reported. Findings and limits, study-wide: A classifier reportedly called cytomegalovirus status with high sensitivity and specificity.

A word on this clone: As yet, its antigen is unknown.

This table comes from immunoSEQ multiplex PCR, and its TCRdb copy is limited to in-frame clones, with some not included. The sample includes around 300,000 clones, roughly nine tenths seen only once; the top ten take over 1%. The V gene's germline CDR1 is KGHSH and CDR2 LQKENI. Trimming left V 4 bases short and J 2 bases short, with 15 bases between. The CDR3 covers 15 residues. The receptor was isolated from a woman in her twenties or thirties in good health and CMV-seropositive. The chain joins TRBV18 to TRBJ2-7; tentatively, D is TRBD1 (6 bases). The sequencing input was PBMCs. The CDR3 DNA reads as TGTGCCAGCTCACTACAGGGTTCTACCCCCTACGAGCAGTACTTC. Protein sequence: CASSLQGSTPYEQYF.